This T cell receptor (beta chain) came from a study of vaccination and CD4 T cells after COVID-19 (dated by TCRdb to the early 2020s). Study-wide context: Convalescent patients had a positive SARS-CoV-2 result on nasal swab PCR, and of these patients, several had mild disease and one had severe disease. Post-COVID blood samples were collected from convalescent patients a median of roughly 100 days after diagnosis, with a range of about 30 to 161 days. The convalescent cohort included six males and four females, with two Hispanic individuals, seven Caucasians, two Asians and one multiracial person. In roughly 10 COVID-19 convalescent patients and a handful of infection-naive healthy vaccine recipients, the spike-specific CD4+ TCR repertoire before mRNA vaccination was compared with the repertoire after mRNA vaccination. Control cultures received a CEFX viral epitope pool as the positive control, an HIV-1 Nef peptide pool as the negative control, or no peptide. Two doses of either the Pfizer-BioNTech BNT162b2 vaccine (n=8) or the Moderna mRNA-1273 vaccine (n=2) were administered to participants. Post-vaccine blood samples were obtained a median of about 72 days after the second vaccine dose, with a range of roughly 14 to 241 days. For stimulating the cultures, overlapping spike peptide pools were used, derived from SARS-CoV-2 as well as from the common cold coronaviruses HCoV-NL63, HCoV-OC43 and HCoV-229E. Study-wide findings and limitations: Although the median number of SARS-CoV-2-reactive clonotypes went up from roughly 20 after infection to approximately 40 after vaccination, the increase was not significant. In convalescent patients, a median around 90% of post-vaccine SARS-CoV-2-reactive clones were detected only after vaccination, suggesting vaccine-specific priming. Only a relatively small number of convalescent patients were included in the study, and early timepoints following natural infection were not analyzed. Nearly all vaccine-specific clones in convalescent patients (304 of 307) were mono-reactive for SARS-CoV-2 spike rather than cross-reactive with common cold coronaviruses.

This clonotype was recorded a few times. The specificity of this receptor is unknown. No clone much larger than this one lies a single base away; base qualities are absent. Taken with the paper, the label for treatment or condition translates to: approximately nine-day PBMC culture with coronavirus spike peptide pools or control peptides (ViraFEST assay). The study used the ViraFEST assay, which expanded antigen-specific T cells with peptide pools and then identified expanded clonotypes by TCR sequencing. Positive SARS-CoV-2 PCR tests in the convalescent patients dated from March to December 2020, before Alpha, Beta and Delta variants emerged in the United States. About 2 million PBMCs per well were cultured in IMDM with approximately 5% human AB serum and around 10 IU/ml IL-2, plus 10 ug/ml peptide pools. Half of the culture medium was replaced with fresh IL-2-containing medium on days 3 and 7. CD4+ T cells were isolated after around 9 days of culture through negative selection using the EasySep CD4+ T cell isolation kit. PBMCs were separated from whole blood using Ficoll-Paque Plus gradient centrifugation and then either used fresh or cryopreserved at -140C. In general, triplicate wells were set up for every culture condition.

Receptors were amplified or captured by PCR. At the Johns Hopkins FTIC core, DNA from the cultured CD4+ T cells underwent TCR sequencing with the Oncomine TCR Beta short-read assay. Genomic DNA was extracted from the cultured CD4+ T cells with the QIAamp micro DNA kit. Oncomine TCR Beta libraries from cultured CD4+ T cells were pooled with unique dual indexes and sequenced on an Illumina iSeq 100. The paper's data handling went like this. Non-productive sequences were filtered out, and CDR3s that did not start with C, did not end with F or W, or were shorter than 7 amino acids were discarded. Antigen-specific clonotypes were identified using the MANAFEST web application through comparison of peptide-stimulated wells with reference and other culture wells. Positive clones required FDR below 0.05, an odds ratio above 5, and productive frequency above 0.1% in at least two of three replicate wells. A clonotype was classed as cross-reactive if the clonotype showed significant expansion both in SARS-CoV-2 spike wells and in at least one common cold coronavirus spike condition. CDR3 homology was assessed with Levenshtein distances (stringdist) and unrooted phylogenetic trees (ape) in R version 3.6.1. TCRdb trimmed public reads at Q25 via fastp, called clones via MiXCR and kept in-frame beta chains. Entries are consolidated by CDR3 protein sequence, retaining the most common genes and DNA. TCRdb's processing, not the study's, gives the V and J calls here. This sample lists around 14,000 distinct CDR3 sequences; about 47% were detected once. The ten largest make up over 6.5% of the sample.

The specimen sequenced was CD4+ T cells from blood, cultured in vitro. The TCR sequence derives from a human donor who had recovered from COVID-19.

CDR3 loop: CAWNPPAEETQYF. The DNA sequence reads TGTGCCTGGAACCCCCCAGCCGAAGAGACCCAGTACTTC. The rearranged chain carries TRBV30 and TRBJ2-5; the D gene identity is not certain. Per the germline V gene (reference sequence), GTSNPN is the CDR1 and SVGIG is the CDR2. From cysteine to phenylalanine, the CDR3 is 13 amino acids long. Solely the CDR3 DNA is kept, with 39 bases framed from the first base. V is pared back by 4 bases and J by 3 bases, with 12 bases lying between the germline termini.